This T cell receptor beta chain was profiled in a study of blood T cell repertoires in COVID-19. Study as a whole: The United States, Italy and Spain provided the acute and convalescent COVID-19 samples. PBMCs, B-cell-depleted T cells, or T cells were the source of the cDNA or gDNA that made up the material.

Authors' processing steps: Amplification of reference gene primers provided the estimated nucleated cell counts. Here immunoSEQ multiplex PCR was the method, and the copy in TCRdb shows in-frame clones only, minus some. V and J calls and clone size are as listed in that table; D and trimming were resolved from the DNA. The table includes about 260,000 clones, about 89% detected once. The clonotype originates from a woman aged 40-49 years who had recovered from COVID-19. The sequencing sample was made of peripheral blood.

CDR3 sequence (DNA): TGTGCCAGCAGCTTGGCCAGGGTGTTGGATGAGCAGTTCTTC. It is translated as CASSLARVLDEQFF. The chain joins TRBV5-4 to TRBJ2-1; D possibly corresponds to TRBD1 (5 bases). CDR3 length equals 14 residues. The ends were cut back, 0 bases at V and 8 bases at J, with 12 bases in the middle. From germline, CDR1 is SGHNT and CDR2 YYREEE (reference sequence). The whole variable domain, filled in from reference TRBV5-4 and TRBJ2-1, reads ETGVTQSPTHLIKTRGQQVTLRCSSQSGHNTVSWYQQALGQGPQFIFQYYREEENGRGNFPPRFSGLQFPNYSSELNVNALELDDSALYLCASSLARVLDEQFFGPGTRLTVL.